The rows below give T cell receptor beta chains drawn from one sample of a study of blood T cell repertoires in COVID-19. Profiling relied on immunoSEQ multiplex PCR, and the TCRdb table lists in-frame clones only, not all of them. The sample includes 150,000 to 200,000 clones, approximately 82% of them seen just once. Sequenced sample: peripheral blood. Receptors originate from an elderly woman with acute or convalescent COVID-19. CDR3s include the opening cysteine and the closing phenylalanine or tryptophan. The D gene is left open where the match is weak. Expanded clones are given a class, and other clones once, few, many or no size at all.

V gene: TRBV11-2
D gene: -
clone size: -
J gene: TRBJ1-2
CDR3 protein: CASTLASRAERGYTF
CDR3 DNA: TGTGCCAGCACCTTGGCGTCTAGAGCAGAGAGAGGCTACACCTTC

V gene: TRBV4-1
D gene: TRBD1
clone size: -
J gene: TRBJ1-2
CDR3 protein: CASSQGQGSYGYTF
CDR3 DNA: TGCGCCAGCAGCCAAGGACAGGGGAGCTATGGCTACACCTTC

V gene: TRBV6-2/TRBV6-3
D gene: TRBD2
clone size: -
J gene: TRBJ2-2
CDR3 protein: CASSYSSGKSNTGELFF
CDR3 DNA: TGTGCCAGCAGTTATTCCAGCGGGAAATCGAACACCGGGGAGCTGTTTTTT

V gene: TRBV9
D gene: TRBD1
clone size: -
J gene: TRBJ2-2
CDR3 protein: CASNRGTGELFF
CDR3 DNA: TGTGCCAGCAACAGGGGGACCGGGGAGCTGTTTTTT

V gene: TRBV12-3/TRBV12-4
D gene: -
clone size: -
J gene: TRBJ1-1
CDR3 protein: CASSLRKTEAFF
CDR3 DNA: TGTGCCAGCAGTTTGCGGAAGACTGAAGCTTTCTTT

V gene: TRBV7-2
D gene: TRBD2
clone size: -
J gene: TRBJ2-2
CDR3 protein: CASSLGTSGNTGELFF
CDR3 DNA: TGTGCCAGCAGCTTAGGGACTAGCGGGAACACCGGGGAGCTGTTTTTT

V gene: TRBV9
D gene: -
clone size: -
J gene: TRBJ2-3
CDR3 protein: CASSVTGSSSTDTQYF
CDR3 DNA: TGTGCCAGCAGCGTCACAGGCTCGTCGAGCACAGATACGCAGTATTTT

V gene: TRBV7-2
D gene: TRBD2
clone size: -
J gene: TRBJ2-3
CDR3 protein: CASSGRGGRRSTDTQYF
CDR3 DNA: TGTGCCAGCAGCGGCCGGGGCGGGAGGCGTAGCACAGATACGCAGTATTTT

V gene: TRBV7-2
D gene: TRBD2
clone size: few
J gene: TRBJ2-1
CDR3 protein: CASSQEGGSYNEQFF
CDR3 DNA: TGTGCCAGCAGTCAAGAGGGCGGGAGTTACAATGAGCAGTTCTTC

V gene: TRBV5-1
D gene: -
clone size: once
J gene: TRBJ1-2
CDR3 protein: CASSIGASVDYGYTF
CDR3 DNA: TGCGCCAGCAGCATAGGGGCATCGGTGGACTATGGCTACACCTTC

V gene: TRBV9
D gene: -
clone size: once
J gene: TRBJ2-1
CDR3 protein: CASSVTPGENEQFF
CDR3 DNA: TGTGCCAGCAGCGTCACCCCAGGGGAAAATGAGCAGTTCTTC

V gene: TRBV18
D gene: TRBD1
clone size: -
J gene: TRBJ1-2
CDR3 protein: CASSPSGQNGYTF
CDR3 DNA: TGTGCCAGCTCACCATCGGGACAGAATGGCTACACCTTC

V gene: TRBV5-4
D gene: -
clone size: once
J gene: TRBJ2-3
CDR3 protein: CASSRGTDTQYF
CDR3 DNA: TGTGCCAGCAGCCGTGGCACAGATACGCAGTATTTT

V gene: TRBV14
D gene: TRBD1
clone size: few
J gene: TRBJ1-1
CDR3 protein: CASSQATVGQGGITEAFF
CDR3 DNA: TGTGCCAGCAGCCAGGCGACCGTCGGGCAGGGGGGTATCACTGAAGCTTTCTTT

V gene: TRBV18
D gene: -
clone size: -
J gene: TRBJ2-3
CDR3 protein: CASSLAARTDTQYF
CDR3 DNA: TGTGCCAGCTCCTTAGCCGCTCGCACAGATACGCAGTATTTT

V gene: TRBV29-1
D gene: -
clone size: -
J gene: TRBJ1-2
CDR3 protein: CSVGPGQTYTF
CDR3 DNA: TGCAGCGTTGGGCCGGGACAAACCTACACCTTC

V gene: TRBV7-9
D gene: -
clone size: -
J gene: TRBJ1-1
CDR3 protein: CASSLGQGYTEAFF
CDR3 DNA: TGTGCCAGCAGCTTAGGGCAGGGTTACACTGAAGCTTTCTTT

V gene: TRBV10-3
D gene: TRBD2
clone size: once
J gene: TRBJ2-3
CDR3 protein: CAISEISGRSTDTQYF
CDR3 DNA: TGTGCCATCAGTGAGATTAGCGGGAGAAGCACAGATACGCAGTATTTT

V gene: TRBV6-5
D gene: TRBD1
clone size: -
J gene: TRBJ1-5
CDR3 protein: CASTRTGDGSQPQHF
CDR3 DNA: TGTGCCAGCACCCGGACAGGGGACGGGAGTCAGCCCCAGCATTTT

V gene: TRBV5-1
D gene: -
clone size: -
J gene: TRBJ2-7
CDR3 protein: CASSPGQPYEQYF
CDR3 DNA: TGCGCCAGCAGCCCCGGACAGCCCTACGAGCAGTACTTC

V gene: TRBV10-2
D gene: -
clone size: few
J gene: TRBJ1-2
CDR3 protein: CASSPQFYGYTF
CDR3 DNA: TGCGCCAGCAGTCCCCAGTTCTATGGCTACACCTTC

V gene: TRBV5-5
D gene: -
clone size: few
J gene: TRBJ1-2
CDR3 protein: CASSWSAQNVGYTF
CDR3 DNA: TGTGCCAGCAGCTGGAGCGCCCAGAACGTTGGCTACACCTTC

V gene: TRBV28
D gene: -
clone size: -
J gene: TRBJ1-2
CDR3 protein: CASSSQQGPSNYGYTF
CDR3 DNA: TGTGCCAGCAGTTCACAGCAGGGTCCCTCTAACTATGGCTACACCTTC

V gene: TRBV5-4
D gene: TRBD2
clone size: -
J gene: TRBJ2-5
CDR3 protein: CASSLGLAGQETQYF
CDR3 DNA: TGTGCCAGCAGTTTGGGACTAGCGGGGCAAGAGACCCAGTACTTC

V gene: TRBV6-5
D gene: TRBD1
clone size: -
J gene: TRBJ1-2
CDR3 protein: CASGFDGTVNYGYTF
CDR3 DNA: TGTGCCAGCGGTTTCGATGGGACAGTCAACTATGGCTACACCTTC

V gene: TRBV7-2
D gene: TRBD1
clone size: -
J gene: TRBJ1-2
CDR3 protein: CASSLAGTVANYGYTF
CDR3 DNA: TGTGCCAGCAGCTTAGCCGGGACAGTAGCTAACTATGGCTACACCTTC

V gene: TRBV3-1/TRBV3-2
D gene: -
clone size: -
J gene: TRBJ2-1
CDR3 protein: CASSLIRGEQFF
CDR3 DNA: TGTGCCAGCAGCCTGATAAGAGGTGAGCAGTTCTTC